Here is one TCR beta chain with its context. Authors' data handling: Cell counts per sample came from amplifying reference gene primers. The table came from immunoSEQ multiplex PCR; TCRdb's copy has only in-frame clones and leaves some out. The D gene and trimming were derived from the DNA, and the V and J assignments and clone size from that table. The repertoire holds over 300,000 clones, around 91% seen once, with around 7% in the top ten. V shed 6 bases and J shed 9 bases, with 21 bases lying between them. The CDR3 runs 15 residues. Germline V lookup: CDR1 MNHEY, CDR2 SVGEGT. The entry originates in a study of blood T cell repertoires in COVID-19. Overall study: The study drew acute and convalescent COVID-19 samples from the United States, Italy and Spain. Sample material is recorded as cDNA or gDNA derived from T cells, B-cell-depleted T cells, or PBMCs.

The source of this sequence is a young man with active or convalescent COVID-19. V gene TRBV6-2 or TRBV6-3 combines with J gene TRBJ2-1, with D tentatively TRBD2 (5 bases). Sequencing was done on a sample of peripheral blood. The CDR3 spells CASSSRRDTIREQFF. The CDR3 coding sequence is TGTGCCAGCAGCTCCCGACGGGATACAATTCGTGAGCAGTTCTTC.